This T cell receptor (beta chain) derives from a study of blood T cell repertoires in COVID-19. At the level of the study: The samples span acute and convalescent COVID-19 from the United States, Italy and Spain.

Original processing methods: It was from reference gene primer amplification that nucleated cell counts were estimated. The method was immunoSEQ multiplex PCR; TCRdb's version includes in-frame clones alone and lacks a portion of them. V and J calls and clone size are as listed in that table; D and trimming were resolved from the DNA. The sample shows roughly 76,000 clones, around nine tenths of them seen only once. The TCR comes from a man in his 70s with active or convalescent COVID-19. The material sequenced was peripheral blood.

This CDR3 is CAWSRTYTEAFF. For the CDR3, the DNA is TGTGCCTGGAGTCGGACTTACACTGAAGCTTTCTTT. The rearrangement uses TRBV30 and TRBJ1-1; D not resolved. CDR1 is GTSNPN, CDR2 SVGIG, per germline (reference sequence). CDR3 size: 12 residues. V was trimmed by 2 bases and J by 3 bases, leaving 7 bases between them.